The 9 T cell receptor beta chains reported below all come from one sample, sequenced in a study of lymphopenia after photon versus proton radiotherapy. The data were produced by immunoSEQ multiplex PCR, yet TCRdb's version contains in-frame clones alone and is incomplete. Of about 16,000 clones in the sample, around 86% were seen once. Sequences were derived from peripheral blood, sampled from a patient treated with proton-based radiotherapy. The receptors originated from a man in his 70s with pancreatic cancer.

The genes are TRBV2 and TRBJ2-3; D tentatively fits TRBD1 or TRBD2 (5 bases each). Trimming stripped 3 bases from V and 14 bases from J, with 12 bases between. Germline loops: CDR1 SNHLY, CDR2 FYNNEI. The CDR3 runs 11 residues. The chain's CDR3 is CASSEGPAPYF. CDR3 in DNA: TGTGCCAGCAGTGAGGGACCAGCGCCGTATTTT.

The gene calls are TRBV10-3 and TRBJ2-7; TRBD1 aligns across 7 bases. Trimming removed 7 bases from V and 4 bases from J; junction bases left unmatched: 7. The length of the CDR3 is 13 residues. Germline V lookup: CDR1 ENHRY, CDR2 SYGVKD. CDR3 in DNA: TGTGCCATCAAGGAGACAGGGACATACGAGCAGTACTTC. As protein: CAIKETGTYEQYF.

This clone was seen only once. The chain employs TRBV5-4 and TRBJ2-7; 7 bases align to TRBD1. Germline-derived CDR1 and CDR2 are SGHNT and YYREEE (reference sequence). V lost 4 bases and J lost 0; bases outside the gene matches: 7. The CDR3 is 15 amino acids. For the CDR3, the DNA is TGTGCCAGCAGCCCACAGGGGACCAGCTCCTACGAGCAGTACTTC. It yields the protein CASSPQGTSSYEQYF.

This chain connects TRBV4-2 to TRBJ2-1; tentatively, D is TRBD2 (5 bases). V lost 6 bases to trimming and J lost 9 bases, with 24 bases between them. CDR3 length equals 16 residues. Germline V lookup: CDR1 LGHNA, CDR2 YNFKEQ. This chain's CDR3 is CASRRSKDSAIGEQFF. CDR3 in DNA: TGTGCCAGCAGACGTTCGAAGGACTCTGCTATAGGTGAGCAGTTCTTC.

The chain uses TRBV5-1 and TRBJ1-6; D is unresolved. Germline V gene lookup returns CDR1 SGHRS and CDR2 YFSETQ. This CDR3 is built from 17 residues. With 0 bases removed from V and 0 bases from J, the gap between germline ends came to 10 bases. The CDR3 sequence is CASSLASVSSYNSPLHF. The CDR3 coding sequence is TGCGCCAGCAGCTTGGCCTCTGTTAGCTCCTATAATTCACCCCTCCACTTT.

The chain joins TRBV5-4 to TRBJ1-1; 8 bases are shared with TRBD1. Trimming cost V 3 bases and J 5 bases; bases outside gene matches: 3. The CDR3 runs 13 residues. CDR1 SGHNT and CDR2 YYREEE come from the germline V gene (reference sequence). The CDR3 coding sequence is TGTGCCAGCAGCTCTGACAGGGGAACTGAAGCTTTCTTT. Its protein is CASSSDRGTEAFF.

This chain links TRBV7-9 with TRBJ2-1; 7 positions agree with TRBD2. The CDR3 length is 15 residues. CDR1 and CDR2 from the germline V gene are SEHNR and FQNEAQ (reference sequence). V lost 2 bases and J lost 6; bases outside the gene matches: 7. The CDR3 DNA is TGTGCCAGCAGCTTAAACGGGAGGTTATCCAATGAGCAGTTCTTC. This codes for CASSLNGRLSNEQFF.

The V gene is TRBV5-4, the J gene TRBJ2-1; possible D gene TRBD2, 6 bases. Germline lookup yields CDR1 SGHNT and CDR2 YYREEE (reference sequence). V was pared by 4 bases and J by 4 bases, with 12 bases between. The CDR3 extends over 14 amino acids. CDR3 sequence (DNA): TGTGCCAGCAGCACCGGGACTTCTTACAATGAGCAGTTCTTC. Translating it yields CASSTGTSYNEQFF.

The gene calls are TRBV5-1 and TRBJ1-1, with D unresolved. Germline V gives CDR1 SGHRS, CDR2 YFSETQ. The CDR3 sequence is 14 residues long. V lost 4 bases and J 2 bases, leaving 12 bases between the germline ends. As DNA, the CDR3 is TGCGCCAGCAGCCGGTCGGCAATTAACACTGAAGCTTTCTTT. The encoded protein is CASSRSAINTEAFF.